Here is one T cell receptor (beta chain) with its context. Assay: immunoSEQ multiplex PCR; the TCRdb copy retains only in-frame clones and omits some. The sample has about 710,000 clones; 87% are singletons. V shed 8 bases and J shed 0 bases, with 5 bases lying between them. CDR3 length equals 12 residues. Germline CDR1 reads MDHEN; CDR2 reads SYDVKM. This sample stems from a study of shared T cell receptors in the human thymus. The same data also contributed to another study, on human thymus T cells. This second study notes: Having corrective surgery for congenital heart defects, healthy Finnish infants were the ones who donated. The thymus was resected at corrective cardiac surgery. In thymic and blood repertoires alike, V and J usage looked biased. Thymic repertoires of unrelated individuals were reported in related research to overlap highly.

The sample taken for sequencing was thymocytes. The clonotype comes from a boy younger than two with a congenital heart defect. The chain is built from TRBV28 and TRBJ1-3; D gene unclear. The CDR3, as DNA: TGTGCCAGCGCGAGCTCTGGAAACACCATATATTTT. Its protein is CASASSGNTIYF.